This TCR beta chain was profiled in a study of blood T cell repertoires in COVID-19. Study context: PBMCs, B-cell-depleted T cells, or T cells were the source of the cDNA or gDNA that made up the material.

CDR3 size: 15 residues. CDR1 and CDR2 from the germline V gene are SGHTA and FQGNSA. V lost 1 base and J 8 bases, leaving 15 bases between the germline ends. The participants were between roughly 18 and 100 years old and came from some 23 US areas. The study assigned cohorts using participant-reported clinical history. TCRdb's table, derived via immunoSEQ multiplex PCR, lists solely in-frame clones and lacks some. The sample has 150,000 to 200,000 clones, 88% seen once. Specimen: PBMCs or T cells enriched from blood (not recorded which). The chain has TRBV7-2 and TRBJ2-1; possibly TRBD2 for D (6 bases). This TCR derives from a young woman who had recovered from COVID-19. CDR3: CASSLGGRGKYEQFF. DNA of the CDR3: TGTGCCAGCAGCTTAGGTGGACGGGGGAAGTATGAGCAGTTCTTC.